The T cell receptor beta chain under discussion was sequenced for a study of blood T cells in healthy people across ages. Study-level results: Significant beta diversity loss was already apparent by age roughly 44, declining roughly linearly.

This clonotype was counted a few times. Its antigen is not identified. Drawn from each donor were roughly 10 milliliters of peripheral blood. The CDR3 has 10 residues. From germline, CDR1 is SGHRS and CDR2 YFSETQ. The V gene lost 8 bases and the J gene lost 9 bases, with 9 bases spanning the gap. Combining a sample-barcoded 5' primer with a J-beta primer mix, a second PCR ran for about 7 to 12 cycles. Via MiXCR, TCRdb re-called the 5' RACE reads, giving one row per CDR3 protein. The sample has 1,100,000 or so distinct CDR3 sequences, 35% to 55% seen once. This TCR came from a woman aged 55-70 years in good health. Material: blood. The J gene is TRBJ2-1, the V gene TRBV5-1, with a tentative D call TRBD2 (6 bases). The CDR3 here is CASGEVEQFF. The CDR3 nucleotides are TGCGCCAGTGGGGAGGTTGAGCAGTTCTTC.